The clone carrying this T cell receptor (beta chain) was observed at least ten times. Its antigen remains unidentified. A single record per CDR3 protein comes from TCRdb applying MiXCR to the RACE reads. The sample yields 100,000 to 150,000 distinct CDR3 sequences, over 9% seen once. Per the germline V gene, CDR1 is DFQATT and CDR2 is SNEGSKA (reference sequence). The CDR3 sequence is 14 residues long. Germline trimming cut 8 bases from V and 5 bases from J; bases unmatched to any gene: 10. Time point reported: patch test 3, about 24 weeks after DPC sensitization. Indicated treatment: therapeutic diphenylcyclopropenone sensitization with weekly scalp DPC. Researchers sampled blood before each patch test went on. Unfractionated whole blood was the source of the extracted total RNA. This sample is part of a study of human T cells and chemical hapten exposure. Study conclusions and caveats: High-frequency TCRs, those above 1 in 1000, stayed the same after DPC sensitization.

This chain connects TRBV20-1 to TRBJ2-7; 12 bases are a match to TRBD2. This TCR was recovered from a woman aged 50 to 60 with alopecia areata. Some clones in this sample may be carry-over from other donors' samples. The sample in question was whole blood, obtained in connection with sensitization to the hapten diphenylcyclopropenone (DPC). CDR3 loop: CSTPGLAGTHEQYF. CDR3 nucleotides: TGCAGTACCCCTGGACTAGCGGGGACCCACGAGCAGTACTTC.